These T cell receptor beta chains were read from a single sample in a study of T cell changes during pregnancy in multiple sclerosis. The assay was immunoSEQ multiplex PCR, and TCRdb's table has in-frame clones only and misses some. The sample holds roughly 90,000 clones, about 93% seen once. The starting material was peripheral blood, obtained in the first trimester of pregnancy. The source is a female donor with multiple sclerosis, enrolled in a pregnancy study. Each CDR3 is given with its conserved first and last residue. D genes are given only for firm matches. The size field is filled for only some rows; it gives once, few, many or a size class.

d_gene,j_gene,v_gene,abundance,CDR3nt,CDR3aa
NA,TRBJ1-2,TRBV2,NA,TGTGCCAGCAGGGGGGACTCTCAGCATGGCTACACCTTC,CASRGDSQHGYTF
NA,TRBJ2-7,TRBV18,NA,TGTGCCAGCTCACAAGACAGCCCCTACGAGCAGTACTTC,CASSQDSPYEQYF
NA,TRBJ1-6,TRBV18,once,TGTGCCAGCTCACCAAAGGACAGTAATAATTCACCCCTCCACTTT,CASSPKDSNNSPLHF
TRBD1,TRBJ2-1,TRBV5-1,NA,TGCGCCAGCAGCCTGCCGGCTGACAGGGTCCCTGAGCAGTTCTTC,CASSLPADRVPEQFF
NA,TRBJ2-7,TRBV10-3,many,TGTGCCATCACCTCGGGGGAGGTCTCCTACGAGCAGTACTTC,CAITSGEVSYEQYF
NA,TRBJ2-5,TRBV5-4,NA,TGTGCCAGCAGCTTAGATCAGCGAGAGACCCAGTACTTC,CASSLDQRETQYF
NA,TRBJ1-1,TRBV28,NA,TGTGCCAGCAGTTTTTTCACGGGGGTGGAAGCTTTCTTT,CASSFFTGVEAFF
TRBD1,TRBJ1-2,TRBV5-1,NA,TGCGCCAGCAGCTTATCGACAGGGGGCTCAGCTGGCTACACCTTC,CASSLSTGGSAGYTF
TRBD1,TRBJ2-7,TRBV18,once,TGTGCCAGCTCATTAGAGGCAGGGGGAGCCGAGCAGTACTTC,CASSLEAGGAEQYF
TRBD2,TRBJ2-3,TRBV2,NA,TGTGCCAGCAGCGTCGAGCGGGGGAAGGTAAACACAGATACGCAGTATTTT,CASSVERGKVNTDTQYF
NA,TRBJ1-5,TRBV2,NA,TGTGCCAGCACGGACGGACTTAGCAATCAGCCCCAGCATTTT,CASTDGLSNQPQHF
TRBD1,TRBJ2-1,TRBV5-1,NA,TGCGCCAGCAGCTCAGGGACGACAGGGGGGGATGAGCAGTTCTTC,CASSSGTTGGDEQFF
NA,TRBJ1-1,TRBV5-5,NA,TGTGCCAGCAGCGCTACGATAAATCTGTTCGCTGAAGCTTTCTTT,CASSATINLFAEAFF
TRBD1,TRBJ1-5,TRBV19,NA,TGTGCCAGTAGTACCTCTGACAGGGTTGGTCAGCCCCAGCATTTT,CASSTSDRVGQPQHF
NA,TRBJ1-5,TRBV13,NA,TGTGCCAGCAGCCCAGGGTCCCGCAATCAGCCCCAGCATTTT,CASSPGSRNQPQHF
NA,TRBJ2-7,TRBV7-8,NA,TGTGCCAGCAGCTTAGATCCGGGTTTAGTCTTCGAGCAGTACTTC,CASSLDPGLVFEQYF
NA,TRBJ1-2,TRBV9,NA,TGTGCCTCTCTGGGGCAGGGATATGGCTACACCTTC,CASLGQGYGYTF
TRBD1,TRBJ1-1,TRBV7-2,NA,TGTGCCAGCAGCTTAGCTACACAGGGGCCTGAAGCTTTCTTT,CASSLATQGPEAFF
NA,TRBJ1-1,TRBV14,NA,TGTGCCAGCAGTCAGTCACAGGGATTCACTGAAGCTTTCTTT,CASSQSQGFTEAFF
TRBD2,TRBJ2-7,TRBV19,NA,TGTGCCAGTAGGCCCGAGGTGGGACTACAATACGAGCAGTACTTC,CASRPEVGLQYEQYF
NA,TRBJ1-1,TRBV29-1,NA,TGCAGCGCTCGGAAGCGGGGAACTGAAGCTTTCTTT,CSARKRGTEAFF
TRBD1,TRBJ1-1,TRBV9,NA,TGTGCCAGCAGCGTACAGGGGGGTAGTACTGAAGCTTTCTTT,CASSVQGGSTEAFF
NA,TRBJ2-2,TRBV7-6,NA,TGTGCCAGCAGCTTAGGGGCAGCCACCGGGGAGCTGTTTTTT,CASSLGAATGELFF
TRBD1,TRBJ1-6,TRBV14,NA,TGTGCCAGCAGCCAAGATCTAGGGGGCAATTCACCCCTCCACTTT,CASSQDLGGNSPLHF
NA,TRBJ1-5,TRBV19,NA,TGTGCCAGTAGTATCCTACAGTTTAGGGGTGGTCAGCCCCAGCATTTT,CASSILQFRGGQPQHF
TRBD2,TRBJ2-7,TRBV5-3,NA,TGTGCCAGAAAACACAGCGGGGGGGACAACGTCGAGCAGTACTTC,CARKHSGGDNVEQYF
NA,TRBJ1-4,TRBV5-6,NA,TGTGCCAGCAGCCATTGGGGGGGGGCCAAACTGTTTTTT,CASSHWGGAKLFF
NA,TRBJ2-1,TRBV9,NA,TGTGCCAGCAGCGTACTGGCACAGGGAATTGGCAATGAGCAGTTCTTC,CASSVLAQGIGNEQFF
NA,TRBJ2-1,TRBV11-2,once,TGTGCCAGCAGCACAGGGTCCTACAATGAGCAGTTCTTC,CASSTGSYNEQFF
TRBD1,TRBJ2-2,TRBV27,NA,TGTGCCAGCAGGGGGACAGGGAGCACCGGGGAGCTGTTTTTT,CASRGTGSTGELFF
NA,TRBJ2-1,TRBV15,NA,TGTGCCACCAGCTTGAGCTCCTACAATGAGCAGTTCTTC,CATSLSSYNEQFF
TRBD2,TRBJ2-2,TRBV10-3,NA,TGTGCCATCAGTGAGTCTTCGACTAGCGGGGGGACCAACACCGGGGAGCTGTTTTTT,CAISESSTSGGTNTGELFF
NA,TRBJ2-3,TRBV29-1,NA,TGCAGCGTCCGGCATCGGGGGTGGGAGACAGATACGCAGTATTTT,CSVRHRGWETDTQYF
NA,TRBJ1-1,TRBV27,once,TGTGCCAGCAGTTTACGTGGGCCGAACACTGAAGCTTTCTTT,CASSLRGPNTEAFF
NA,TRBJ2-7,TRBV4-1,NA,TGCGCCAGCAGCCAAGATCAGGGCGCAGGGAAGTCCTACGAGCAGTACTTC,CASSQDQGAGKSYEQYF
NA,TRBJ2-5,TRBV7-9,NA,TGTGCCAGCAGCGTCCCCAGGGAGACCCAGTACTTC,CASSVPRETQYF
TRBD1,TRBJ1-6,TRBV6-5,NA,TGTGCCAGCACGGGACAGGGAAATTCACCCCTCCACTTT,CASTGQGNSPLHF
NA,TRBJ1-5,TRBV15,NA,TGTGCCACCAGCAGAGAGGCAGGGACTTATAGCAATCAGCCCCAGCATTTT,CATSREAGTYSNQPQHF
TRBD1,TRBJ2-2,TRBV27,NA,TGTGCCAGCAGTCTGGGACAGGGGACCGGGGAGCTGTTTTTT,CASSLGQGTGELFF
TRBD2,TRBJ2-3,TRBV7-2,few,TGTGCCAGCAGCTTATTTGCGGGGGGGAATACGCAGTATTTT,CASSLFAGGNTQYF
NA,TRBJ2-7,TRBV5-6,NA,TGTGCCAGCAGCCCCACGACAGACTACGAGCAGTACTTC,CASSPTTDYEQYF
NA,TRBJ1-6,TRBV9,few,TGTGCCAGCAGCGTAGAGGGACTGACATCACCCCTCCACTTT,CASSVEGLTSPLHF
NA,TRBJ1-6,TRBV4-2,NA,TGTACCAGCAGCCGAGACAGGTATAATTCACCCCTCCACTTT,CTSSRDRYNSPLHF
TRBD2,TRBJ2-5,TRBV10-3,NA,TGTGCCATCAGCGGGGGCAGCGGGGGCCGCCAAGAGACCCAGTACTTC,CAISGGSGGRQETQYF
TRBD1,TRBJ1-2,TRBV5-6,NA,TGTGCCAGCAGCGAGGGACAGGGTGCCAACTACGGCTACACCTTC,CASSEGQGANYGYTF
NA,TRBJ2-5,TRBV10-2,few,TGCGCCAGCAGTGATTGGACAGAAGAGACCCAGTACTTC,CASSDWTEETQYF